These 8 T cell receptor beta chains were sequenced from one sample in a study of long-term antiretroviral therapy in people with HIV. Version v3.0 of the immunoSEQ assay ran at survey level. This table comes from immunoSEQ multiplex PCR, and its TCRdb copy is limited to in-frame clones, with some not included. The table includes about 31,000 clones, around 79% detected once. The sequencing used unsorted PBMCs, collected 1.9 years after starting antiretroviral therapy. The receptors here all came from a young man with HIV.

V and J are TRBV29-1 and TRBJ1-6; D not certain. The CDR3 length is 13 residues. Germline CDR1 SQVTM, CDR2 ANQGSEA. The V and J ends lost 4 bases and 0 bases respectively, with 4 bases between them. The CDR3 sequence: CSVGSSYNSPLHF. The CDR3 nucleotides read TGCAGCGTTGGAAGCTCCTATAATTCACCCCTCCACTTT.

This clone has a handful of counts. The chain joins TRBV5-1 to TRBJ1-1; perhaps TRBD1 as D (5 bases). Germline V CDR1 and CDR2: SGHRS, YFSETQ. The germline V and J ends were trimmed by 2 bases and 1 base, with 9 bases remaining between them. The CDR3 is 14 residues long. CDR3 bases: TGCGCCAGCAGCTTCGGGACGGCGAACACTGAAGCTTTCTTT. Its protein product is CASSFGTANTEAFF.

This chain uses TRBV5-1 with TRBJ1-2, with 7 positions matching TRBD1. CDR1 and CDR2 (germline): SGHRS, YFSETQ. CDR3 length: 13 amino acids. V shed 5 bases and J 8 bases; nucleotides not matched to a gene: 9. CDR3 DNA: TGCGCCAGCAGTCCAGGGGGTTTTAGAGGCTACACCTTC. Its protein product is CASSPGGFRGYTF.

The CDR3 here is CASSGGTSGETQYF. The CDR3 DNA reads as TGTGCCAGCAGCGGAGGGACTAGCGGGGAGACCCAGTACTTC. This chain connects TRBV7-2 to TRBJ2-5, with 12 bases fitting TRBD2. The CDR3 loop spans 14 amino acids. Germline trimming cut 5 bases from V and 5 bases from J; bases unmatched to any gene: 3. Germline CDR1 and CDR2: SGHTA and FQGNSA.

The rearrangement uses TRBV23-1 and TRBJ2-7; D not resolved. TRBV23-1 is classed as an ORF, of uncertain function. Trimming took off 1 base at V and 4 bases at J, with 5 bases between the two ends. The CDR3 runs 12 residues. The CDR3 protein is CASSQFYYEQYV. The CDR3 DNA sequence: TGCGCCAGCAGTCAATTTTATTACGAGCAGTACGTC.

The rearrangement joins TRBV10-3 to TRBJ1-1, with D possibly TRBD1 on 5 matching bases. There are 14 residues in the CDR3. Trimming left V 7 bases short and J 3 bases short, with 15 bases between. From germline, CDR1 is ENHRY and CDR2 SYGVKD. CDR3 nucleotide sequence: TGTGCCATCACCCGGGGCCCCCGGGACACTGAAGCTTTCTTT. Residues: CAITRGPRDTEAFF.

The J gene is TRBJ2-7, the V gene TRBV18, with a possible D match to TRBD1 (6 bases). The V end lost 6 bases, the J end lost 3 bases, and 15 bases lay between the germline ends. Germline CDR1 and CDR2: KGHSH and LQKENI. CDR3 size: 14 residues. CDR3 in amino acids: CASSLGRGDYEQYV. CDR3 in DNA: TGTGCCAGCTCCCTGGGCAGGGGCGACTACGAGCAGTACGTC.

About this clone: Relative to the germline gene, one junction end is altered; a read error may explain this. The chain couples TRBV7-7 to TRBJ2-3; unclear D gene. Germline V lookup: CDR1 SSHAT, CDR2 FNYEAQ (reference sequence). This CDR3 is built from 13 residues. The CDR3 DNA is TGTGCTAGCAGCTTTACGTACGGAGATACGCAGTATTTT. Encoded protein: CASSFTYGDTQYF.